In this sample, the clone carrying this TCR beta chain turned up many times. The antigen is unknown. CDR3 length equals 16 residues. In germline, CDR1 is MNHNS, CDR2 SASEGT. V lost 5 bases, J lost 8 bases, and 7 bases stayed unmatched. The data derive from a study of response to subunit inactivated influenza vaccine. Study-level findings and limits: Each seasonal flu vaccination may recruit only limited new T cells, authors suggested.

MiXCR was run by TCRdb on the RT-PCR reads, yielding one entry per CDR3 protein. The sample carries roughly 710,000 distinct CDR3 sequences, less than 15% recorded once. Sequenced material: PBMCs from blood, taken less than 15 days before vaccination. The origin of this receptor is a man aged 45 to 65 who received an inactivated influenza vaccine. J is TRBJ2-1 and V is TRBV6-1; 15 bases align to TRBD2. CDR3 DNA sequence: TGTGCCAGCAGTAAGGGACTAGCGGGAGGTACTGATGAGCAGTTCTTC. Its translation: CASSKGLAGGTDEQFF.